These 22 T cell receptor beta chains share one sample of origin, sequenced in a study of OX40 agonist ivuxolimab in advanced cancers. The table came from immunoSEQ multiplex PCR; TCRdb's copy has only in-frame clones and leaves some out. Seen here are 65,000 to 85,000 clones, roughly 90% observed once, and the top ten hold 8% to 10%. Sequenced here: CD4+ or CD8+ T cells sorted from blood, sampled in a trial of the OX40 agonist ivuxolimab. The receptors come from an adult with an advanced solid tumor such as melanoma, head and neck, liver or kidney cancer.

This clone came up a few times. This chain joins TRBV2 and TRBJ1-2; D not certain. Between the trimmed V and J ends, which lost 4 bases and 4 bases, there was a span of 7 bases. From germline, CDR1 is SNHLY and CDR2 FYNNEI. The CDR3 runs to 12 residues. In DNA form, the CDR3 reads TGTGCCAGCAGTGTAGAGGGCTATGGCTACACCTTC. This gives the protein CASSVEGYGYTF.

In its sample, this clone was seen a few times. CDR3 nucleotide sequence: TGTGCCAGCAGCCGTAGCAGTACTAGCACAGATACGCAGTATTTT. Its protein product is CASSRSSTSTDTQYF. The chain combines TRBV5-4 with TRBJ2-3; D gene unclear. The CDR3 length is 15 residues. Trimming stripped 4 bases from V and 0 bases from J, with 12 bases between. CDR1 SGHNT and CDR2 YYREEE come from the germline V gene (reference sequence).

This chain joins TRBV11-3 and TRBJ2-1, with a tentative D call TRBD2 (7 bases). CDR3 length: 20 residues. V was clipped by 2 bases and J by 0 bases, with 23 bases between them. Looked up from germline, CDR1 is SGHNT and CDR2 is YENEEA. CDR3 bases: TGTGCCAGCAGCTTACTCACTTGTTCTTCGGGGGGCCCCTCCTACAATGAGCAGTTCTTC. Its protein is CASSLLTCSSGGPSYNEQFF. Filled out from reference TRBV11-3 and TRBJ2-1, the complete variable domain reads EAGVVQSPRYKIIEKKQPVAFWCNPISGHNTLYWYLQNLGQGPELLIRYENEEAVDDSQLPKDRFSAERLKGVDSTLKIQPAELGDSAVYLCASSLLTCSSGGPSYNEQFFGPGTRLTVL.

V and J are TRBV7-9 and TRBJ1-2, with 7 positions matching TRBD1. The CDR3 contains 17 residues. Germline CDR1 reads SEHNR; CDR2 reads FQNEAQ (reference sequence). Germline trimming cut 4 bases from V and 9 bases from J; bases unmatched to any gene: 20. The CDR3 here is CASSSRRSGPQGGSYTF. In nucleotides, the CDR3 is TGTGCCAGCAGCTCGAGGCGATCGGGACCCCAGGGGGGGAGCTACACCTTC.

The J gene is TRBJ1-4, the V gene TRBV5-4; D is uncertain. Between the trimmed V and J ends, which lost 1 base and 5 bases, there was a span of 6 bases. CDR3 length: 13 amino acids. Germline lookup yields CDR1 SGHNT and CDR2 YYREEE (reference sequence). This CDR3 is CASSLSGNEKLFF. CDR3 nucleotides: TGTGCCAGCAGCTTGTCAGGAAATGAAAAACTGTTTTTT.

This clone has only one observation. The V and J genes are TRBV5-1 and TRBJ2-6; D is uncertain. This CDR3 is 16 amino acids long. Germline V gene data show CDR1 as SGHRS and CDR2 as YFSETQ. The ends were cut back, 0 bases at V and 0 bases at J, with 7 bases in the middle. The chain's CDR3 is CASSLGRYSGANVLTF. In DNA form, the CDR3 reads TGCGCCAGCAGCTTGGGACGGTACTCTGGGGCCAACGTCCTGACTTTC.

This chain uses TRBV6-5 with TRBJ1-6, with a weak D call TRBD1 (6 bases). The CDR3 is 14 amino acids. Trimming took 5 bases from V and 4 from J, leaving 9 bases between them. Germline-derived CDR1 and CDR2 are MNHEY and SVGAGI. CDR3 DNA sequence: TGTGCCAGCAGTAAGACAGGTTATAATTCACCCCTCCACTTT. Protein product: CASSKTGYNSPLHF.

The rearrangement joins TRBV2 to TRBJ1-2; D unclear. Trimming left V 0 bases short and J 6 bases short, with 17 bases between. Germline V gives CDR1 SNHLY, CDR2 FYNNEI. The CDR3 runs to 16 residues. CDR3 nucleotides: TGTGCCAGCAGTGAAGCGCTCAGGACCCCAGCGCATGGCTACACCTTC. Amino acids: CASSEALRTPAHGYTF.

This chain uses TRBV29-1 with TRBJ1-2; no clear D gene. Germline V CDR1 and CDR2: SQVTM, ANQGSEA. The CDR3 is 11 residues long. V shed 5 bases and J shed 2 bases, with 6 bases lying between them. The CDR3 DNA follows: TGCAGCGTTACAGAGAACTATGGCTACACCTTC. This gives the protein CSVTENYGYTF.

The chain couples TRBV29-1 to TRBJ2-4, with TRBD2 matching over 12 bases. Trimming at V came to 5 bases and at J to 0 bases, leaving 8 bases not matched to a gene. Germline V CDR1 and CDR2: SQVTM, ANQGSEA. The CDR3 totals 17 residues. The CDR3 DNA follows: TGCAGCGTTCTAGGGCGGACTAGCGGGATAGCCAAAAACATTCAGTACTTC. Its protein product is CSVLGRTSGIAKNIQYF. The whole variable domain, remainder taken from reference TRBV29-1 and TRBJ2-4, is SAVISQKPSRDICQRGTSLTIQCQVDSQVTMMFWYRQQPGQSLTLIATANQGSEATYESGFVIDKFPISRPNLTFSTLTVSNMSPEDSSIYLCSVLGRTSGIAKNIQYFGAGTRLSVL.

This clone was detected only once. The chain recombines TRBV11-2 with TRBJ2-2; no clear D gene. The length of the CDR3 is 14 residues. The ends were cut back, 7 bases at V and 0 bases at J, with 9 bases in the middle. Germline CDR1 is SGHAT and CDR2 is FQNNGV. The CDR3 sequence: CASTLGTNTGELFF. The CDR3 DNA sequence: TGTGCCAGCACTTTAGGGACGAACACCGGGGAGCTGTTTTTT.

This chain uses TRBV5-1 with TRBJ2-7; 9 positions agree with TRBD1. The V segment lost 3 bases and the J segment 3 bases; nucleotides outside the gene matches: 7. The germline gives CDR1 SGHRS, CDR2 YFSETQ. The CDR3 runs to 15 residues. CDR3 nucleotides: TGCGCCAGCAGCTCAACGGGACAGGGCCTCTACGAGCAGTACTTC. This encodes CASSSTGQGLYEQYF.

The rearrangement joins TRBV27 to TRBJ2-5; no clear D gene. Germline CDR1 and CDR2: MNHEY and SMNVEV (reference sequence). The CDR3 is 15 residues long. Trimming cost V 8 bases and J 5 bases, with 21 bases left between them. CDR3 coding DNA: TGTGCCAGCTCGTCGGTCGGTAGAGGTTGGGAGACCCAGTACTTC. Amino acid sequence: CASSSVGRGWETQYF.

V usage is TRBV7-9 and J usage is TRBJ1-1; TRBD1 agrees at 7 bases. V lost 2 bases and J lost 10; bases outside the gene matches: 4. CDR1 and CDR2 (germline): SEHNR, FQNEAQ (reference sequence). The CDR3 consists of 12 residues. The CDR3 loop is CASSLLRGGAFF. In nucleotides, the CDR3 is TGTGCCAGCAGCTTACTCAGGGGGGGAGCTTTCTTT.

The chain recombines TRBV9 with TRBJ1-1; D is uncertain. CDR1 and CDR2 (germline): SGDLS, YYNGEE. V was cut by 0 bases and J by 0 bases, with 9 bases left in between. The length of the CDR3 is 15 residues. CDR3 sequence: CASSVEAGMNTEAFF. CDR3 nucleotides: TGTGCCAGCAGCGTAGAAGCGGGCATGAACACTGAAGCTTTCTTT.

The CDR3 is CASSQLMGNTIYF. The CDR3 region has the DNA TGTGCCAGCAGCCAACTGATGGGAAACACCATATATTTT. This chain connects TRBV4-2 to TRBJ1-3, with D hard to call. Germline assignment: CDR1 LGHNA and CDR2 YNFKEQ. The V end was cut by 2 bases, the J end by 4 bases, with 6 bases between. The length of the CDR3 is 13 residues.

The chain combines TRBV6-5 with TRBJ1-4; D unresolved. This CDR3 has 12 residues. Germline CDR1 MNHEY, CDR2 SVGAGI. Trimming stripped 5 bases from V and 5 bases from J, with 6 bases between. CDR3 sequence reads: CASSPKNEKLFF. The CDR3 coding sequence is TGTGCCAGCAGTCCAAAGAATGAAAAACTGTTTTTT.

The chain's CDR3 is CASSFSYEQYF. In nucleotides, the CDR3 is TGTGCCAGCAGCTTCAGCTACGAGCAGTACTTC. V and J are TRBV7-9 and TRBJ2-5, with D unresolved. The DNA end favors TRBJ2-7, so the J call may be wrong. CDR1 and CDR2 from the germline V gene are SEHNR and FQNEAQ (reference sequence). This CDR3 has 11 residues.

This chain joins TRBV7-2 and TRBJ1-3; D remains ambiguous. The CDR3 is made up of 13 amino acids. The V end lost 1 base, the J end lost 8 bases, and 9 bases lay between the germline ends. The germline gives CDR1 SGHTA, CDR2 FQGNSA. CDR3: CASSLESGHTIYF. The CDR3 nucleotides read TGTGCCAGCAGCTTAGAAAGCGGACACACCATATATTTT.

The V gene is TRBV2, the J gene TRBJ1-1; no firm D call. The CDR3 has 12 residues. The germline V gene encodes CDR1 SNHLY and CDR2 FYNNEI. V was cut by 7 bases and J by 11 bases, with 17 bases left in between. This CDR3 is CASINSGGMAFF. The CDR3 nucleotides are TGTGCCAGCATCAACAGTGGAGGGATGGCTTTCTTT.

The chain carries TRBV7-3 and TRBJ2-1; 11 positions match TRBD2. The CDR3 contains 17 residues. Germline assignment: CDR1 SGHTA and CDR2 FQGTGA. The V segment lost 1 base and the J segment 3 bases; nucleotides outside the gene matches: 5. CDR3 protein: CASSLRTGTSGYNEQFF. CDR3 nucleotide sequence: TGTGCCAGCAGCTTAAGAACCGGGACTAGCGGCTACAATGAGCAGTTCTTC.

CDR3 DNA: TGTGCCAGCAGCCAAGACAGTTACTATGGCTACACCTTC. It encodes CASSQDSYYGYTF. The gene calls are TRBV7-2 and TRBJ1-2; D is perhaps TRBD1 (5 bases). V lost 5 bases and J lost 3, with 10 bases in between. The CDR3 has 13 amino acids. Germline values: CDR1 SGHTA, CDR2 FQGNSA.